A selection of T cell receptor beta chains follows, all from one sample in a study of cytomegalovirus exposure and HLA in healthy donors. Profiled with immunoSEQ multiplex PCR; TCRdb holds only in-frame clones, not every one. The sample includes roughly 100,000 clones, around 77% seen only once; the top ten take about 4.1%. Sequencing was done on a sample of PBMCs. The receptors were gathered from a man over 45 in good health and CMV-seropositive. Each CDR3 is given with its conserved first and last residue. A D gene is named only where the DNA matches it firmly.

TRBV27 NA CASSPTASGSKLFF
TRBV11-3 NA CASSLNTYNEQFF
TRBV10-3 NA CAISDILGRTNTEAFF
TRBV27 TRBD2 CASSLTVASGRGYNEQFF
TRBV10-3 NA CAISEHDSSNYGYTF
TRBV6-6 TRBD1 CASTKGGQLYGYTF
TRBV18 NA CASSPRTENTEAFF
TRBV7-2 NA CASSLPGVIGYEQYF
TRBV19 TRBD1 CASSVTGFTGSGYTF
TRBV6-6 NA CASSSGSYYGYTF
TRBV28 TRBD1 CASSFGDRGNQPQHF
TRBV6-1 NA CAILSGNTGELFF
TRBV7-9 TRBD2 CASSPKRASGSSYEQYF
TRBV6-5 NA CASSYRGGGYTF